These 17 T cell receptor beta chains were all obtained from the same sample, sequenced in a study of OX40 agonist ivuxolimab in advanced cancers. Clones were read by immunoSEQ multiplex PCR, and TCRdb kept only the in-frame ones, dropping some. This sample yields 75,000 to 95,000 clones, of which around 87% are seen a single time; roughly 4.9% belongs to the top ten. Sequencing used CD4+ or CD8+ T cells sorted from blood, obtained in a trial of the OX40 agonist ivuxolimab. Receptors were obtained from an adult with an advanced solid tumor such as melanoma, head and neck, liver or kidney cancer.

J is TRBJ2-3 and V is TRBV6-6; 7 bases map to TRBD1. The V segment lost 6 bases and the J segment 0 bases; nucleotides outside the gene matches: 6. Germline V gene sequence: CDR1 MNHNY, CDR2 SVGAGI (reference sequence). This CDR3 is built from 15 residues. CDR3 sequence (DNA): TGTGCCAGCAGCCGACAGGGCTCTAGCACAGATACGCAGTATTTT. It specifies CASSRQGSSTDTQYF.

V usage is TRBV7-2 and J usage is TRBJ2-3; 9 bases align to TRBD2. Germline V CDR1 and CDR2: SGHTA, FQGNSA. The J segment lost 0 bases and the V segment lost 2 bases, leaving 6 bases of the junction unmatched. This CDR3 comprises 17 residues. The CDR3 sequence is CASSLRISGGSTDTQYF. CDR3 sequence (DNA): TGTGCCAGCAGCTTAAGGATTAGCGGGGGTAGCACAGATACGCAGTATTTT.

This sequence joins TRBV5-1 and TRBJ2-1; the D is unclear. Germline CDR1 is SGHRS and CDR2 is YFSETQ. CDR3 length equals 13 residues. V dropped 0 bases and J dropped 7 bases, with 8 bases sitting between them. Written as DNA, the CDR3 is TGCGCCAGCAGCTTGGCGACGGAGAATGAGCAGTTCTTC. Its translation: CASSLATENEQFF. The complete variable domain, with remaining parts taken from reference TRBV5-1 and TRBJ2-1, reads KAGVTQTPRYLIKTRGQQVTLSCSPISGHRSVSWYQQTPGQGLQFLFEYFSETQRNKGNFPGRFSGRQFSNSRSEMNVSTLELGDSALYLCASSLATENEQFFGPGTRLTVL.

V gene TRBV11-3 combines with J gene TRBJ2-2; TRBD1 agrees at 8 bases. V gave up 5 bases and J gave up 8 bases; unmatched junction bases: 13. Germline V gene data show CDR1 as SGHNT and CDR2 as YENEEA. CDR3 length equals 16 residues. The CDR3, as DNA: TGTGCCAGCAGCCCTATCCCAGGGGGCGATGAAGGGGAGCTGTTTTTT. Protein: CASSPIPGGDEGELFF.

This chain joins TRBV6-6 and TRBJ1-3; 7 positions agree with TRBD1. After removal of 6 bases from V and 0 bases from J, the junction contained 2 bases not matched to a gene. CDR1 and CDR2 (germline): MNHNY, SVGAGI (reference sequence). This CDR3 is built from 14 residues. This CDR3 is CASRAGGSGNTIYF. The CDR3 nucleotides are TGTGCCAGCAGGGCAGGGGGCTCTGGAAACACCATATATTTT.

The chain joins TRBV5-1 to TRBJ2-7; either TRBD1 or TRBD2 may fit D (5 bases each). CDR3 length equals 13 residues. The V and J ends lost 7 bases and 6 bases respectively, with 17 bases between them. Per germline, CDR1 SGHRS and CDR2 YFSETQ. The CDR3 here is CASSREVGVEQYF. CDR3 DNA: TGCGCCAGCTCCCGCGAGGTGGGGGTCGAGCAGTACTTC. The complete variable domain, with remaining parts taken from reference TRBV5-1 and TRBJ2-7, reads KAGVTQTPRYLIKTRGQQVTLSCSPISGHRSVSWYQQTPGQGLQFLFEYFSETQRNKGNFPGRFSGRQFSNSRSEMNVSTLELGDSALYLCASSREVGVEQYFGPGTRLTVT.

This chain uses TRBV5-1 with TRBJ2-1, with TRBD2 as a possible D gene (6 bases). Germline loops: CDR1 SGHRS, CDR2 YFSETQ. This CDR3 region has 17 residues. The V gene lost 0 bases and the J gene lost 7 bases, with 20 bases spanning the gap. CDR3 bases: TGCGCCAGCAGCTTGGCCGGGGTCGGGACTCCCGGAAATGAGCAGTTCTTC. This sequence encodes CASSLAGVGTPGNEQFF.

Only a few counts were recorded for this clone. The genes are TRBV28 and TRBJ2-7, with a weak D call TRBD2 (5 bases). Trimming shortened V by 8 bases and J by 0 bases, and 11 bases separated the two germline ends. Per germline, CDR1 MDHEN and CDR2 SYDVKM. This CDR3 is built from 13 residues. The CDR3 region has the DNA TGTGCCAGCGGGCCGGGGTTCTCCTACGAGCAGTACTTC. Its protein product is CASGPGFSYEQYF. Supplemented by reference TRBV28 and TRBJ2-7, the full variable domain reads DVKVTQSSRYLVKRTGEKVFLECVQDMDHENMFWYRQDPGLGLRLIYFSYDVKMKEKGDIPEGYSVSREKKERFSLILESASTNQTSMYLCASGPGFSYEQYFGPGTRLTVT.

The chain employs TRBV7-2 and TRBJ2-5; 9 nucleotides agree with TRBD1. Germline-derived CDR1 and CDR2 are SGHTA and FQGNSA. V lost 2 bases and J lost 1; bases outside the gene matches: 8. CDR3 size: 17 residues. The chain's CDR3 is CASSLPGQGGPQETQYF. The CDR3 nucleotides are TGTGCCAGCAGCTTACCGGGACAGGGCGGCCCCCAAGAGACCCAGTACTTC.

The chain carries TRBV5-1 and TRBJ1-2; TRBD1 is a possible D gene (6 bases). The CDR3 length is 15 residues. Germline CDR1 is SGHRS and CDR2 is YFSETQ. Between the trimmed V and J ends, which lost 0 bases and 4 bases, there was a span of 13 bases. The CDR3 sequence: CASSLGTGSSYGYTF. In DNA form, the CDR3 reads TGCGCCAGCAGCTTGGGAACAGGGAGTAGCTATGGCTACACCTTC.

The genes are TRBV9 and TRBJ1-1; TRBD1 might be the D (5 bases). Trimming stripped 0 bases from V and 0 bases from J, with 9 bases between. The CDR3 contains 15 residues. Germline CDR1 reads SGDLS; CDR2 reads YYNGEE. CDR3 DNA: TGTGCCAGCAGCGTAGCGGGGGAGCTGAACACTGAAGCTTTCTTT. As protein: CASSVAGELNTEAFF.

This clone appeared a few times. The CDR3 spells CSVEDLAGAADTQYF. Written as DNA, the CDR3 is TGCAGCGTTGAAGATCTAGCGGGAGCAGCAGATACGCAGTATTTT. The J gene is TRBJ2-3, the V gene TRBV29-1; 10 positions match TRBD2. Trimming cost V 0 bases and J 4 bases; bases outside gene matches: 4. This CDR3 spans 15 amino acids. CDR1 and CDR2 from the germline V gene are SQVTM and ANQGSEA.

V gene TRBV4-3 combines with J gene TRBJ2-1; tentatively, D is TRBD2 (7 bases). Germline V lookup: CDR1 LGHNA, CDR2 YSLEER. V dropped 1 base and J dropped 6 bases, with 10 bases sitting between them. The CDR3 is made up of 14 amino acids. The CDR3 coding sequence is TGCGCCAGCAGCCAAGGGGGGGGGCTCAATGAGCAGTTCTTC. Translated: CASSQGGGLNEQFF.

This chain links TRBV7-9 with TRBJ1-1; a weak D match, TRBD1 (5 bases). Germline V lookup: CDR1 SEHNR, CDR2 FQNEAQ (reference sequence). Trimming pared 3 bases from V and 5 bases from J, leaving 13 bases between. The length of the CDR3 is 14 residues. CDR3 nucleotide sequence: TGTGCCAGCAGCTTCGGTGGGGCGGAGACTGAAGCTTTCTTT. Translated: CASSFGGAETEAFF.

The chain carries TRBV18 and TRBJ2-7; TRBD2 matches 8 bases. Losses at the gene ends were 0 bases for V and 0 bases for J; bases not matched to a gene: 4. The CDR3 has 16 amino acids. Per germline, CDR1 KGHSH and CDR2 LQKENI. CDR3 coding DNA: TGTGCCAGCTCACCACCTGGCGGGAGGAGCTCCTACGAGCAGTACTTC. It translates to CASSPPGGRSSYEQYF.

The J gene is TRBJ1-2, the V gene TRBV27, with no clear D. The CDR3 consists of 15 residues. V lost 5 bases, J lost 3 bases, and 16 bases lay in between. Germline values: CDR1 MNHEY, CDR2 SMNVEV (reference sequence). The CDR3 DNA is TGTGCCAGCAGTCCCACGATGGGCGCATACTATGGCTACACCTTC. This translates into CASSPTMGAYYGYTF.

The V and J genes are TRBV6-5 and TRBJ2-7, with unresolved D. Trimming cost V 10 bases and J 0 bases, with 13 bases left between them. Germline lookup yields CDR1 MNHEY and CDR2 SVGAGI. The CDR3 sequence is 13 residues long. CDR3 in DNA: TGTGCCACCGCTCGGCCAGGCTCCTACGAGCAGTACGTC. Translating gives CATARPGSYEQYV.